These 2 T cell receptor beta chains were sequenced from one sample in a study of blood T cell repertoires in COVID-19 (dated by TCRdb to about 2020). Library method: the immunoSEQ multiplex PCR assay. TCRdb re-hosts the immuneACCESS table, in-frame sequences only. Its copies lack some clones; in the studies checked, an unresolved V gene accounts for under half of them, and the cause for the rest is not known. The sample includes 250,000 to 350,000 clones, with around nine tenths observed a single time. In total, the top ten clones hold approximately 0.84% of the sample. Sequencing was performed on peripheral blood. Receptors were obtained from a man in his thirties or forties with acute or convalescent COVID-19.

The chain is built from TRBV6-6 and TRBJ1-5, with 9 nucleotides matching TRBD1. In germline, CDR1 is MNHNY, CDR2 SVGAGI (reference sequence). The CDR3 runs to 16 residues. J gave up 6 bases and V 0 bases, and 6 bases lay outside the gene matches. The CDR3 sequence: CASSYSDRGGGQPQHF. CDR3 in DNA: TGTGCCAGCAGTTACTCGGACAGGGGCGGGGGTCAGCCCCAGCATTTT.

The rearrangement joins TRBV2 to TRBJ2-2; 8 nucleotides align to TRBD1. The germline CDR1 and CDR2 sequences are SNHLY and FYNNEI. The CDR3 is 13 residues long. V lost 7 bases and J lost 5; bases outside the gene matches: 3. CDR3 in DNA: TGTGCCAGCATGCGGGACAGGACCGGGGAGCTGTTTTTT. Translating gives CASMRDRTGELFF.